This TCR beta chain comes out of a study of a mutant IDH1 vaccine in newly diagnosed glioma (dated by TCRdb to the early 2020s). About the study as a whole: Patients were given eight vaccinations, in weeks 1, 3, 5, 7, 11, 15, 19 and 23, which matched visits V03 through V10. For exploratory analyses, 25 to 30 treated patients had longitudinal TCRB deep sequencing done wherever samples were available. Peripheral blood was collected at six visits: V03 (baseline), V05, V07, V10, V12 and V13. Prior to enrollment, patients had been given standard therapy consisting of radiotherapy alone, temozolomide alone, or radiochemotherapy with temozolomide, with the combination given to most patients. The roughly 30 treated patients were 62.5% male and roughly 40% female, with a mean age of around 40 years. Vaccination was initiated 4-6 weeks after radiotherapy alone, or concurrently with temozolomide cycles in the chemotherapy-containing groups.

The CDR3, cysteine through phenylalanine, is 14 amino acids long. Here the CDR3 DNA is all that survives: 42 bases in frame from base 1. The germline V gene provides CDR1 MNHEY and CDR2 SVGAGI. Trimming removed 6 bases from V and 3 bases from J; the gene matches leave 3 bases unexplained. Library preparation employed the immunoSEQ multiplex PCR assay. The hsTCRB Kit was used according to the manufacturer's protocol to amplify rearranged TCR beta chain sequences. TCRB libraries were sequenced on an Illumina MiSeq. In the authors' own workflow: The kit vendor's proprietary platform handled demultiplexing, trimming and gene mapping. TCRdb took over this immuneACCESS table, retaining in-frame rearrangements with V and J assigned. Such tables are incomplete; in checked studies, under half of the missing clones stem from an unresolved V gene, and the remainder is unexplained. For V, J and clone size, that table is used; D and trimming come from the DNA. The sample table records approximately 45,000 clones; less than 95% of these occur just once. The ten largest clonotypes hold 3% to 4.5% of the sample.

Overall study results and their limits: The authors noted that analyses of patient blood samples could not be reproduced because of sample limitations. Vaccine-induced immune responses across multiple MHC alleles were detected in about 92% of patients. No apparent relationship was observed between pseudoprogression and alterations in the top peripheral T cell clonotypes detected by TCRB sequencing. Selection of PBMC samples for TCRB deep sequencing was based on availability.

On this clone: Its antigen is not yet known. No base-level quality is on record; no much larger clone is a single base apart.

The label giving this sample's time point can be read as: week 23, last vaccination. Each vaccine dose was 300 ug of a 20-mer mutant IDH1 peptide in Montanide, given subcutaneously with topical imiquimod. All donors had newly diagnosed IDH1-mutant astrocytomas of WHO grade 3 or 4 that showed loss of nuclear ATRX. The samples were drawn from NOA16, a multicentre, single-arm, open-label phase I trial in Germany that tested a mutant IDH1 peptide vaccine in humans for the first time. Genomic DNA for TCRB sequencing was isolated from EDTA blood with the DNeasy Blood and Tissue Kit. The receptor chain draws on TRBV6-5 and TRBJ1-2; TRBD1 matches 11 bases in the middle. This receptor was taken from a man aged 50-59 years with glioma. The sequenced sample was PBMCs, obtained from a glioma patient whose treatment included an IDH1 peptide vaccine. The nucleotide sequence is TGTGCCAGCAGGGGACAGGGGGACTACTATGGCTACACCTTC. The translation is CASRGQGDYYGYTF.